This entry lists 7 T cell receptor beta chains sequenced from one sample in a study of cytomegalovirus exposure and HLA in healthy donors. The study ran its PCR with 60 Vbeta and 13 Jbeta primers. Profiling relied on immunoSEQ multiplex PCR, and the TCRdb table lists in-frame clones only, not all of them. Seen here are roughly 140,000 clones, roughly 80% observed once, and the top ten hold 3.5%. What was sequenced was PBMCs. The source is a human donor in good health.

The CDR3 here is CASSLQNTEAFF. The CDR3 DNA follows: TGTGCCAGCAGTTTACAAAACACTGAAGCTTTCTTT. V is TRBV28 and J is TRBJ1-1; unclear D gene. The CDR3 totals 12 residues. V gave up 2 bases and J gave up 2 bases, with 3 bases separating them. The germline CDR1 and CDR2 sequences are MDHEN and SYDVKM.

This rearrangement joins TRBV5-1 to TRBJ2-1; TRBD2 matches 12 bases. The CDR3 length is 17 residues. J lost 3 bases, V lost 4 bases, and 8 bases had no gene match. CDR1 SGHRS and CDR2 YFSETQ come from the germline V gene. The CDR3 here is CASSRTSGDALYNEQFF. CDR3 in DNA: TGCGCCAGCAGCCGGACTAGCGGGGACGCTCTCTACAATGAGCAGTTCTTC.

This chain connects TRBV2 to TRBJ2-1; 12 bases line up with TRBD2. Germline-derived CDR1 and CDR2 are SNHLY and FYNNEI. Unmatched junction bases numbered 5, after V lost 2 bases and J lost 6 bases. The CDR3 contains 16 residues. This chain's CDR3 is CASSETSGRIGNEQFF. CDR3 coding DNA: TGTGCCAGCAGTGAAACTAGCGGGAGGATCGGCAATGAGCAGTTCTTC. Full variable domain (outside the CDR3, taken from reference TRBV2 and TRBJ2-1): EPEVTQTPSHQVTQMGQEVILRCVPISNHLYFYWYRQILGQKVEFLVSFYNNEISEKSEIFDDQFSVERPDGSNFTLKIRSTKLEDSAMYFCASSETSGRIGNEQFFGPGTRLTVL.

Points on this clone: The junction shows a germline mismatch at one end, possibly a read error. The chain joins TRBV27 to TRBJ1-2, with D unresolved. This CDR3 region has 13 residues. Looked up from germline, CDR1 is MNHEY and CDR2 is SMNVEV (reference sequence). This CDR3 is CASSLREGDGYPF. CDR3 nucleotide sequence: TGTGCCAGCAGTTTACGGGAAGGAGATGGCTACCCCTTC.

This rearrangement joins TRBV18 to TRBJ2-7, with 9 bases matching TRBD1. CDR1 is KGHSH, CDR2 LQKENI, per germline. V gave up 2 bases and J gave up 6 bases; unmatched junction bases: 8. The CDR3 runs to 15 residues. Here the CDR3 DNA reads TGTGCCAGCTCACCAGTTCCGGGACAGGGATCCGAGCAGTACTTC. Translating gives CASSPVPGQGSEQYF.

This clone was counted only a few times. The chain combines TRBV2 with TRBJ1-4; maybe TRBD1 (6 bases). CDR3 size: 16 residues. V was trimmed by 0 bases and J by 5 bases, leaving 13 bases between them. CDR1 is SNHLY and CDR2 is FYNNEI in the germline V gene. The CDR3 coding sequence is TGTGCCAGCAGTGAAGCTGGACAGCGAGGGAATGAAAAACTGTTTTTT. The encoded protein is CASSEAGQRGNEKLFF.

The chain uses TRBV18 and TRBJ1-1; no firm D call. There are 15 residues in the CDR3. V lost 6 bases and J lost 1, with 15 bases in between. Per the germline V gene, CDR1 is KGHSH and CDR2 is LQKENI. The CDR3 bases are TGTGCCAGCTCCCCAGGACGGGGTCAGAACACTGAAGCTTTCTTT. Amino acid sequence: CASSPGRGQNTEAFF.